This T cell receptor beta chain was documented in a study of T cell repertoires in cytomegalovirus infection. Germline CDR1 and CDR2: SGHVS and FQNEAQ. There are 15 residues in the CDR3. V shed 5 bases, J shed 4 bases, and the junction held 7 bases outside the gene matches. TCRdb re-derived calls from the reads in MiXCR, one entry per CDR3 protein. Of about 740,000 distinct CDR3 sequences listed, 35% are singletons. Sequencing was done on a sample of PBMCs. The sequence came from a human donor in good health (CMV status not recorded). Some clones in this sample may be carry-over from other donors' samples. This chain joins TRBV7-8 and TRBJ2-5; TRBD1 matches at 10 bases. DNA of the CDR3: TGTGCCAGCAGCGCTAGACAGGGGGCGGGAGAGACCCAGTACTTC. Translated, it gives CASSARQGAGETQYF.